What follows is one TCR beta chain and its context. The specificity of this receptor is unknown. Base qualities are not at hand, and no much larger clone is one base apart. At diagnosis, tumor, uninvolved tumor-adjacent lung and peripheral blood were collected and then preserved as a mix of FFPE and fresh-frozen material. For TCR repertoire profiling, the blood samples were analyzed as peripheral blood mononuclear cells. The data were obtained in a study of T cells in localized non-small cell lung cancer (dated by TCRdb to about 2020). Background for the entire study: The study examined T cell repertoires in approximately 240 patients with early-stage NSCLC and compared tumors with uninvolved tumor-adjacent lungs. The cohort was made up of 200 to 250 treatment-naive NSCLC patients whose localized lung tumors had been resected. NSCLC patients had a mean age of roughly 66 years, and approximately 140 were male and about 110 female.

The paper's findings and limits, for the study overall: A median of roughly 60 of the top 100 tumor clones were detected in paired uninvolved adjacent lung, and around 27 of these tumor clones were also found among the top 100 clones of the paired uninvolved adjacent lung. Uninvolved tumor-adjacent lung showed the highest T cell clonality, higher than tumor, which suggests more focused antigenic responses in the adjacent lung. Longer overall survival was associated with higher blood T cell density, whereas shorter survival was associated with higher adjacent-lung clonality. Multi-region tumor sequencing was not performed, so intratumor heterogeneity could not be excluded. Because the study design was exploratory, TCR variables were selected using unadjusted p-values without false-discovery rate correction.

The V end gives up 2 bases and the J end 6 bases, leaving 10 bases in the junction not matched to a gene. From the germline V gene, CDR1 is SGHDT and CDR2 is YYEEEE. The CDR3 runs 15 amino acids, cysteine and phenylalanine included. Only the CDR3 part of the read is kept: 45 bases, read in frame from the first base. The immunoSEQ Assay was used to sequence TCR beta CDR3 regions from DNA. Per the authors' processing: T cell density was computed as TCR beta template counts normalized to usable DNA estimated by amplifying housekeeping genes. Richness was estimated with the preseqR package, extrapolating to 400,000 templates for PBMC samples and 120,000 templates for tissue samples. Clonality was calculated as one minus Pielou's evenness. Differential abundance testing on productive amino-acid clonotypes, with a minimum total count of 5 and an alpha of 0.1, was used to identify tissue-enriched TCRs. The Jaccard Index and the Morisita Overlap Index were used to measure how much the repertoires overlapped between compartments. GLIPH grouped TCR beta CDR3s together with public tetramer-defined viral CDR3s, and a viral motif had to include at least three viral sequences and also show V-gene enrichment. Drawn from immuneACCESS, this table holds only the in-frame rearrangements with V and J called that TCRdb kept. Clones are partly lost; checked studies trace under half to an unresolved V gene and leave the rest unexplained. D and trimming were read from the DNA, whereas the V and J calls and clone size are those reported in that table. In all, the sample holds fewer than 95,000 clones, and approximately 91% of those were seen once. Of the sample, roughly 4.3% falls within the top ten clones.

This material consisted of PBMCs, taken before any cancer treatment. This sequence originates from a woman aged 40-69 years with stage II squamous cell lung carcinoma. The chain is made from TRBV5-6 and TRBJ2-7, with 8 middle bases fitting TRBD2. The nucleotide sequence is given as TGTGCCAGCAGCTTCCAAGGACTAGCTGGAGGCGAGCAGTACTTC. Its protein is CASSFQGLAGGEQYF.